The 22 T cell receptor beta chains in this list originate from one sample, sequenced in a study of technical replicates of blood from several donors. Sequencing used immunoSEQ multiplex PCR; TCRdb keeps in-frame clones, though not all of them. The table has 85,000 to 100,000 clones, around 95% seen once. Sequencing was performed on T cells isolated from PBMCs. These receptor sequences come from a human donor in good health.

CDR3 protein: CASSFSGSTDTQYF. CDR3 DNA: TGTGCCAGCAGTTTTAGCGGGAGCACAGATACGCAGTATTTT. This sequence joins TRBV28 and TRBJ2-3, with TRBD2 matching 7 bases. Trimming at V came to 3 bases and at J to 0 bases, leaving 0 bases not matched to a gene. CDR3 length: 14 residues. Germline V gene sequence: CDR1 MDHEN, CDR2 SYDVKM.

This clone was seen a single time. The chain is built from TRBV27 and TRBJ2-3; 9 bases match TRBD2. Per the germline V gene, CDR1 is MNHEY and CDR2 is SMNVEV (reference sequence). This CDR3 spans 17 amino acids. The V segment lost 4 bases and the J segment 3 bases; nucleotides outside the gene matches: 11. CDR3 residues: CASSSSLAGGPTDTQYF. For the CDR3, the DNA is TGTGCCAGCAGTTCCTCTCTGGCGGGAGGGCCGACAGATACGCAGTATTTT.

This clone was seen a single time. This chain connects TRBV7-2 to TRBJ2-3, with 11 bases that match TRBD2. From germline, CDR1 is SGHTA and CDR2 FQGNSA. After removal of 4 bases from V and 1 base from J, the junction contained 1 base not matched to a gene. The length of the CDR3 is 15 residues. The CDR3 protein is CASSSLAGGTDTQYF. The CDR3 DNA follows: TGTGCCAGCAGCTCACTAGCGGGGGGCACAGATACGCAGTATTTT.

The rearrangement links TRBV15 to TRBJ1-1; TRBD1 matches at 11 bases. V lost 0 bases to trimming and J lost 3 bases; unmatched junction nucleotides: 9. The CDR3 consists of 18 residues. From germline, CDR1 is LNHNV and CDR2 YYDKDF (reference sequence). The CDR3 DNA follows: TGTGCCACCAGCAGAGATTTTTGGTGGGACAGGGGGGACACTGAAGCTTTCTTT. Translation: CATSRDFWWDRGDTEAFF.

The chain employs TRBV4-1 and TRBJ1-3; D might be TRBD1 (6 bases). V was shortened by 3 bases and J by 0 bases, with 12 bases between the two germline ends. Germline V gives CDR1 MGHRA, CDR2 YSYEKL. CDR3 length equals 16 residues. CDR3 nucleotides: TGCGCCAGCAGCCATGGACAGCGTAGCTCTGGAAACACCATATATTTT. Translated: CASSHGQRSSGNTIYF.

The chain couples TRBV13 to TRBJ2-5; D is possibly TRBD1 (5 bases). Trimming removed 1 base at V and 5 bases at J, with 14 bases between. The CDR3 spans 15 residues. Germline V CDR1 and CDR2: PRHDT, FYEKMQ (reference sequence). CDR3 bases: TGTGCCAGCAGCTTAGCGCAGGGATCCACGGAGACCCAGTACTTC. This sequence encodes CASSLAQGSTETQYF. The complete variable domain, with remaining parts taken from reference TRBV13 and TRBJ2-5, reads AAGVIQSPRHLIKEKRETATLKCYPIPRHDTVYWYQQGPGQDPQFLISFYEKMQSDKGSIPDRFSAQQFSDYHSELNMSSLELGDSALYFCASSLAQGSTETQYFGPGTRLLVL.

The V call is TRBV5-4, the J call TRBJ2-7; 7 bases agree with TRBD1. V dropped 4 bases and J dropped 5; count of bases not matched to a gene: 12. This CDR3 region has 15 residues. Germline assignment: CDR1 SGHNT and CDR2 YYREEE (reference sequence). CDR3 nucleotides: TGTGCCAGCAGCCGACAGATTCCCCAGGGGGACGAGCAGTACTTC. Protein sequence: CASSRQIPQGDEQYF.

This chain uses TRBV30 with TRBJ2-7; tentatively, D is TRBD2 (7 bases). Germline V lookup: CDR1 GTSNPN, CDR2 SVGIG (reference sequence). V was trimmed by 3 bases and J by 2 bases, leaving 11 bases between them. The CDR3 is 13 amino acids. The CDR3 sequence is CAWRWGGPYEQYF. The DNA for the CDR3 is TGTGCCTGGAGGTGGGGGGGGCCCTACGAGCAGTACTTC.

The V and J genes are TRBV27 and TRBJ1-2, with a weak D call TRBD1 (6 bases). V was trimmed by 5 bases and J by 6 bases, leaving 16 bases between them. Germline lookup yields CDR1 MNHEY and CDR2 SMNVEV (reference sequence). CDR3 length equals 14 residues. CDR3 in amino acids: CASSGGGAVHGYTF. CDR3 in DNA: TGTGCCAGCAGTGGGGGCGGAGCCGTCCATGGCTACACCTTC.

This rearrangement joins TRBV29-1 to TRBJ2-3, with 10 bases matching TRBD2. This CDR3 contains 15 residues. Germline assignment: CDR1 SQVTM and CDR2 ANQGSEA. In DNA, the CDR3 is TGCAGTGAAGACAGGAGGACTAGCGGTACAGATACGCAGTATTTT. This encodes CSEDRRTSGTDTQYF.

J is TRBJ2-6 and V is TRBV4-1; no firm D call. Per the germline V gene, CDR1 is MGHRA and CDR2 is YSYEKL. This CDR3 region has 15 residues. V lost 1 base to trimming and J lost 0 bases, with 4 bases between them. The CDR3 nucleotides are TGCGCCAGCAGCCAAGGGCTCTCTGGGGCCAACGTCCTGACTTTC. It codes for CASSQGLSGANVLTF.

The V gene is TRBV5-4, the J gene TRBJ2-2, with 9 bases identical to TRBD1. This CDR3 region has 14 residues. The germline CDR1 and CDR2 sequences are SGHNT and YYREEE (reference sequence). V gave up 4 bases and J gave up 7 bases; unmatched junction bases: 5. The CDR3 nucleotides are TGTGCCAGCAGCGTCTGGGACAGGGACGGGGAGCTGTTTTTT. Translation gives CASSVWDRDGELFF.

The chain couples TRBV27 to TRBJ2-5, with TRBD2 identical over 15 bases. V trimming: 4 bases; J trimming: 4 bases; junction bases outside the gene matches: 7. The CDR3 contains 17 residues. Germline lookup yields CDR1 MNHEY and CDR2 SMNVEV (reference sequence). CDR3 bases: TGTGCCAGCAGTTCGACAGGACTAGCGGGAGGGGGAGAGACCCAGTACTTC. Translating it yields CASSSTGLAGGGETQYF.

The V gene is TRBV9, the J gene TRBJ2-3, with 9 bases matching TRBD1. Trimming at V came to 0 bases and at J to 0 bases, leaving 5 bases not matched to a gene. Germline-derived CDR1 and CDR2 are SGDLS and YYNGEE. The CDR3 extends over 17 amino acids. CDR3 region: CASSVGDRGYSTDTQYF. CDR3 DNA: TGTGCCAGCAGCGTAGGTGACAGGGGGTATAGCACAGATACGCAGTATTTT.

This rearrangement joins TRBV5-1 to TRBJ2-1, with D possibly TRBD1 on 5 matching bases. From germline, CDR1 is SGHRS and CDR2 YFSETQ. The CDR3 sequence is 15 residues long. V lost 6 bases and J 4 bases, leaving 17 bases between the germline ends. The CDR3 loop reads CASIDETDPYNEQFF. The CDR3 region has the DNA TGCGCCAGCATTGATGAGACAGACCCTTACAATGAGCAGTTCTTC.

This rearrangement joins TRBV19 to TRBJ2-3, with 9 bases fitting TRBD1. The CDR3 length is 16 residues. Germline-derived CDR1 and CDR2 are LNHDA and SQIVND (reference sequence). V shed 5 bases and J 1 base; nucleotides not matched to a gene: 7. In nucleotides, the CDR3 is TGTGCCAGTAGTTGGTTGGGACAGGGAGGCACAGATACGCAGTATTTT. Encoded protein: CASSWLGQGGTDTQYF.

CDR3 residues: CASSLNGSPYNEQFF. The CDR3 coding sequence is TGTGCCAGCAGCTTAAACGGGAGCCCCTACAATGAGCAGTTCTTC. The chain carries TRBV7-6 and TRBJ2-1, with TRBD2 as a possible D gene (6 bases). Germline V gene lookup returns CDR1 SGHVS and CDR2 FNYEAQ. Deletions cut 2 bases from V and 2 bases from J, with 10 bases between. The CDR3 covers 15 residues.

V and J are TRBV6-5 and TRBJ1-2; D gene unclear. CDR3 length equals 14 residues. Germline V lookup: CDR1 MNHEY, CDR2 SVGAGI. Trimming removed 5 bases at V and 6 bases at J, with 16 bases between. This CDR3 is CASSPVEGRDGYTF. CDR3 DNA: TGTGCCAGCAGTCCCGTGGAGGGCCGGGATGGCTACACCTTC.

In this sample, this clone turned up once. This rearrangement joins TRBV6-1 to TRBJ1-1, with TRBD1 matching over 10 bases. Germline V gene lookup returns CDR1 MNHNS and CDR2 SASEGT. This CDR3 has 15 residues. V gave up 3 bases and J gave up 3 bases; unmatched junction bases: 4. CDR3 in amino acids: CASSDWTGGYTEAFF. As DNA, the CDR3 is TGTGCCAGCAGTGACTGGACAGGGGGGTACACTGAAGCTTTCTTT.

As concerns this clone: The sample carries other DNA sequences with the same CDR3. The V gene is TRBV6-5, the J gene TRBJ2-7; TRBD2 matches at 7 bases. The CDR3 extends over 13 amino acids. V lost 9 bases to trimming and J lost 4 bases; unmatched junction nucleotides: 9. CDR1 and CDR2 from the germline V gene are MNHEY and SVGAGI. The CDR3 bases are TGTGCCAGTAACAGCGGGAACACTTACGAGCAGTACTTC. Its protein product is CASNSGNTYEQYF.

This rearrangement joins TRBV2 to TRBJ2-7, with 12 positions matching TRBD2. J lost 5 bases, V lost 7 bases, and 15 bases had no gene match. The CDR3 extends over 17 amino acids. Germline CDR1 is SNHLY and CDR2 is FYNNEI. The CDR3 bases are TGTGCCAGCATCCTAGGACCCGGACTAGCGGGATTCGACGAGCAGTACTTC. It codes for CASILGPGLAGFDEQYF.

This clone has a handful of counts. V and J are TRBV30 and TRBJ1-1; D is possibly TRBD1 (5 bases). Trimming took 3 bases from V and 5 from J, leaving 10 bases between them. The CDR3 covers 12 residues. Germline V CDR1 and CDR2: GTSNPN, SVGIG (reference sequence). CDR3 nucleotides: TGTGCCTGGAGCTGGGGGGAGACTGAAGCTTTCTTT. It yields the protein CAWSWGETEAFF.